The text below deals with one T cell receptor beta chain. Its cognate antigen is unknown. These data come from a study of shared clonotypes between healthy human individuals. Regarding the study as a whole: What naive subsets generally showed was a larger estimated richness than memory subsets showed.

As defined, naive CD8 cells were CD45RO-negative and positively selected for CCR7, with terminally differentiated effector memory CD45RA+ cells excluded. Donors, healthy HIV-negative adults, lacked recent acute infections or vaccinations. The CDR3 extends over 14 amino acids. Germline loops: CDR1 SGHDT, CDR2 YYEEEE. Trimming took 4 bases from V and 2 from J, leaving 13 bases between them. Every immunoSEQ plate was one replicate of a subset's evenly spread DNA. Clones were sequenced by immunoSEQ multiplex PCR, and TCRdb holds only the in-frame ones, with some missing. The sample holds about 1.9 million clones, 85% to 95% seen once.

The specimen was naive CD8+ T cells from PBMCs. V gene TRBV5-6 combines with J gene TRBJ2-7; no firm D call. The sequence came from a man aged 18 to 30 in good health. Some clones in this sample may be carry-over from other donors' samples. The CDR3 DNA reads TGTGCCAGCAGCCCTGACATTCTTGCCTACGAGCAGTACTTC. It specifies CASSPDILAYEQYF.